The clone carrying this TCR beta chain was seen repeatedly, ten times or more. The data were taken from a study of CD8+CD57+ T cells in acquired aplastic anemia. The template used for profiling TCR beta VDJ and CDR3 was genomic DNA. TCRdb re-called the reads through MiXCR, storing one row per CDR3 protein. The sample holds 300,000 or so distinct CDR3 sequences, 55% to 65% seen once. The CDR3 extends over 16 amino acids. V lost 6 bases, J lost 8 bases, and 20 bases lay in between. The germline CDR1 and CDR2 sequences are SNHLY and FYNNEI. Material for sequencing was sorted CD4+, CD8+, or CD8+CD57+ T cells (not recorded which) from PBMCs. This TCR came from a human donor with severe aplastic anemia or a healthy control (not recorded which). The chain links TRBV2 to TRBJ1-6, with D tentatively TRBD1 (6 bases). The CDR3 nucleotides are TGTGCCAGCAGGGGGGGGGCGGGGGGTACTCATTCACCCCTCCACTTT. Its translation is CASRGGAGGTHSPLHF.